One T cell receptor (beta chain) is described in this entry. Its target is unknown. The data stem from a study of a mutant IDH1 vaccine in newly diagnosed glioma. On the study more broadly: Former treatment meant radiotherapy, temozolomide, or both; the majority had gotten both.

Only in-frame clones appear in the TCRdb table, and some are missing; sequencing was by immunoSEQ multiplex PCR. The table shows some 38,000 clones, with over 85% occurring only once. V trimming: 5 bases; J trimming: 4 bases; junction bases outside the gene matches: 7. This CDR3 comprises 15 residues. Germline CDR1 reads MNHEY; CDR2 reads SVGAGI. Time point given: baseline, week 1 (first vaccination visit). Treatment indicated: pre-vaccination baseline after standard-of-care therapy. Donor tumors were new WHO grade 3 or 4 IDH1-mutant, ATRX-lost astrocytomas. Findings and limits, study-wide: Among top peripheral T cell clonotypes, changes seemed unrelated to pseudoprogression. Altogether, about 93% of patients exhibited vaccine-induced immune responses.

The genes are TRBV6-5 and TRBJ2-7, with TRBD1 matching 11 bases. The clonotype originates from a man aged 18 to 35 with glioma. Specimen: PBMCs, collected from a glioma patient treated with radiotherapy, temozolomide or both. CDR3 sequence reads: CASSRTGGRGYEQYF. The DNA of the CDR3 is TGTGCCAGCAGTCGGACAGGGGGCAGGGGTTACGAGCAGTACTTC.